A selection of T cell receptor beta chains follows, all from one sample in a study of blood T cell repertoires in COVID-19. Sequenced by immunoSEQ multiplex PCR; TCRdb stores in-frame clones only, minus some. The sample contains under 300,000 clones, roughly 87% of which appear only once. Sequenced input: PBMCs or T cells enriched from blood (not recorded which). These receptor sequences come from a woman aged 25 to 45 with acute COVID-19. Both conserved end residues are trimmed from each CDR3.

v_call | cdr3_aa
TRBV4-1 | ASSLRRAHANTGELF
TRBV29-1 | SAKTDMNTEAF
TRBV6-5 | ASSHRTEREQY
TRBV6-2/TRBV6-3 | ASSYLDRNTGELF
TRBV28 | ASNQWGDPLANEQY
TRBV7-9 | ASSLSGSSYEQY
TRBV7-2 | ASSLASWFETDTQY
TRBV4-3 | ASSQVRGRDRGQPQH
TRBV4-3 | ASSQDQGAGYEQY
TRBV10-3 | AIGTGQNYGYT
TRBV28 | ASRTTGNTEAF
TRBV7-7 | ASSLTGSHEQY
TRBV9 | ASSVGPQGGSYEQY
TRBV7-3 | ASSLGALNSPLH
TRBV4-1 | ASSWANTEAF
TRBV2 | ASRRDNQETQY
TRBV19 | ASSIGPGGEWETQY
TRBV10-3 | AISDNYHRDRGSLTEAF
TRBV7-9 | ASSPPGGRTTDTQY
TRBV19 | ASSKTGMNTEAF
TRBV7-3 | ASSLGGPVPNSPLH
TRBV14 | ATAGLWNSPLH
TRBV24-1 | ATSDLIRQPNTGELF
TRBV6-2/TRBV6-3 | ASSYLAGGRLTDTQY
TRBV6-5 | ASRSTGKNSPLH
TRBV10-2 | ASSTSGGLVTDTQY
TRBV4-2 | ASSLRTGAEETQY
TRBV7-2 | ASSSFTDTQY
TRBV6-5 | ASSRRQGNEKLF
TRBV18 | ASSPITGFPYEQY
TRBV6-5 | ASSSLGAEQF
TRBV28 | ASLLATGQGAADQPQH
TRBV3-1/TRBV3-2 | ASSQAGQGAPNEQF
TRBV28 | ASRNGGGNEKLF
TRBV6-6 | ASGERGRSTGELF
TRBV6-5 | ASSYRESYSNQPQH
TRBV6-5 | ASSYKTGIGYNEQF
TRBV2 | ASSEGRSLNTEAF
TRBV5-4 | ASSWANSATSTDTQY
TRBV7-9 | ASSPDRAETQY
TRBV24-1 | ATSGGGLETNEKLF
TRBV6-1 | ASSEISVGIAVYGYT
TRBV12-3/TRBV12-4 | ASSFESLEQF
TRBV7-2 | ASSSGLRGEQY
TRBV5-1 | ASSLRQGIQETQY
TRBV12-5 | ASGLDRANEQF
TRBV30 | AWSVLGGANEKLF
TRBV9 | ASSPGVTSGGAYNEQF
TRBV5-1 | ASSSHRVNEQF
TRBV7-3 | ASSLGGSYNEQF